Listed below are T cell receptor beta chains from one sample, sequenced in a study of blood T cells in healthy people across ages. TCRdb re-analysed the 5' RACE reads in MiXCR, keeping a single row per CDR3 protein. The sample consists of 1.5 million to 2 million distinct CDR3 sequences, about 39% of them appearing once. The sample consisted of blood. These receptors originate from a human donor in good health. The CDR3 runs from the conserved cysteine through the conserved F or W. A D gene is named only where the DNA matches it firmly. Clone size, where shown, is once, few, many, or a class for clones that have expanded.

d_gene,v_gene,j_gene,abundance,CDR3nt,CDR3aa
TRBD1,TRBV27,TRBJ1-5,-,TGTGCCAGCAGACGGCAGACAGGGCGCAATCAGCCCCAGCATTTT,CASRRQTGRNQPQHF
TRBD1,TRBV6-5,TRBJ2-1,-,TGTGCCAGCAGTTACTCGTGGACAGGGAACAATGAGCAGTTCTTC,CASSYSWTGNNEQFF
-,TRBV4-1,TRBJ2-5,-,TGCGCCAGCAGCCAAGAGGTCGACTTTAGAAGGGAGCAGTACTTC,CASSQEVDFRREQYF
-,TRBV2,TRBJ2-7,-,TGTGCCAGCAGTGGGGTAACAGGCGAAAGGTTCGAGCAGTACTTC,CASSGVTGERFEQYF
TRBD2,TRBV7-2,TRBJ2-5,few,TGTGCCAGCAGCCTCAGCGGGGGGCGAGTCGAGACCCAGTACTTC,CASSLSGGRVETQYF
-,TRBV5-1,TRBJ2-7,-,TGCGCCAGCAGCTCGACGGGTGCATTGGACGAGCAGTACTTC,CASSSTGALDEQYF
TRBD1,TRBV13,TRBJ2-2,-,TGTGCCAGCAGCTCGAGGGACAGGGACACCGGGGAGCTGTTTTTT,CASSSRDRDTGELFF
-,TRBV12-3/TRBV12-4,TRBJ1-5,-,TGTGCCAGCAGTTTCTTTATCGAGCGCCACAATCAGCCCCAGCATTTT,CASSFFIERHNQPQHF
TRBD1,TRBV7-2,TRBJ1-2,many,TGTGCCAGCAGCTTAGGAGGGACAGACTATGGCTACACCTTC,CASSLGGTDYGYTF
-,TRBV12-3/TRBV12-4,TRBJ1-2,-,TGTGCCAGCAGTTTCCCCGGGACCCAACTCTATGGCTACACCTTC,CASSFPGTQLYGYTF
TRBD1,TRBV24-1,TRBJ2-3,-,TGTGCCACCAGTGATTCGCCGGGACAGAGTCAAGATACGCAGTATTTT,CATSDSPGQSQDTQYF
-,TRBV7-9,TRBJ1-2,few,TGTGCCAGCAGCTTATTGGGGGCTGACTATGGCTACACCTTC,CASSLLGADYGYTF
-,TRBV7-6,TRBJ2-7,-,TGTGCCAGCAGCTTAGACAGGGACTTCGAGCAGTACTTC,CASSLDRDFEQYF
TRBD1,TRBV7-2,TRBJ2-7,few,TGTGCCAGCAGCTTTAGCACAGGGGTGGCTGAGCAGTACTTC,CASSFSTGVAEQYF
-,TRBV7-2,TRBJ2-7,-,TGTGCCAGCAGCTCAGGGTCACCATACTCCTACGAGCAGTACTTC,CASSSGSPYSYEQYF
TRBD2,TRBV29-1,TRBJ2-7,-,TGCAGCGTTGAAGGCGGGTTGCGGGGGGAGGTCGAGCAGTACTTC,CSVEGGLRGEVEQYF
-,TRBV7-2,TRBJ2-1,-,TGTGCCAGCAGCTCCCTATTGGGGAGTTACAATGAGCAGTTCTTC,CASSSLLGSYNEQFF
TRBD1,TRBV12-3/TRBV12-4,TRBJ2-1,many,TGTGCCAGCAGTTCAGACAGGGTTAATGAGCAGTTCTTC,CASSSDRVNEQFF
-,TRBV10-3,TRBJ1-2,-,TGTGCCATCAGTGAGTCGAGGCAAGGCTATGGCTACACCTTC,CAISESRQGYGYTF
-,TRBV6-5,TRBJ1-1,-,TGTGCCAGCGGCCGGACTGAAGCTTTCTTT,CASGRTEAFF
-,TRBV20-1,TRBJ1-2,-,TGCAGTGCTAGTCGGGGACCGACTCTGGAACTGGATGGCTACACCTTC,CSASRGPTLELDGYTF
-,TRBV5-5,TRBJ1-2,-,TGTGCCAGCAGCTTGTCCATTCTGCGGACTTATGGCTACACCTTC,CASSLSILRTYGYTF
-,TRBV29-1,TRBJ2-7,few,TGCAGCGCCACAACGACAGACAACTCCTACGAGCAGTACTTC,CSATTTDNSYEQYF
-,TRBV6-1,TRBJ2-1,many,TGTGCCAGCGGCGAAGGGGAGGCCTACAATGAGCAGTTCTTC,CASGEGEAYNEQFF
-,TRBV10-3,TRBJ1-2,-,TGTGCCATCAGTGAGTCTTACGGTATTAATAGCCTCATTTATGGCTACACCTTC,CAISESYGINSLIYGYTF
TRBD1,TRBV3-1,TRBJ2-7,-,TGTGCCAGCAGCCAAGTGGGGACAGGCCGGAGCGAGCAGTACTTC,CASSQVGTGRSEQYF
TRBD1,TRBV20-1,TRBJ1-2,few,TGCAGTGCTAGAGATATTTGGCAGGGGGACGGCTACACCTTC,CSARDIWQGDGYTF
-,TRBV15,TRBJ2-7,few,TGTGCCACCAGCAGAGATAGGTGGAGCTCCTACGAGCAGTACTTC,CATSRDRWSSYEQYF
-,TRBV4-2,TRBJ2-4,-,TGTGCCAGCAGCCGTAACTCGGGGTTGGTTGGAAACATTCAGTACTTC,CASSRNSGLVGNIQYF
TRBD1,TRBV5-1,TRBJ2-1,few,TGCGCCAGCAGCTTGGGTACCACAGGGGATGTGTTGGTCGATGAGCAGTTCTTC,CASSLGTTGDVLVDEQFF
-,TRBV28,TRBJ2-5,few,TGTGCCAGCACTCTACCGTCCAGGGGTTTGAAGACCCAGTACTTC,CASTLPSRGLKTQYF